This TCR beta chain derives from a study of blood T cells in healthy people across ages. The use of a sample-barcoded 5' primer and a J-beta primer mix characterized a second PCR of roughly 6 to 11 cycles. One entry per CDR3 protein results from TCRdb running MiXCR on the 5' RACE reads. This sample has 600,000 to 850,000 distinct CDR3 sequences; roughly 25% occur once, and the top ten carry more than 8.5%. Researchers collected ten milliliters of peripheral blood from every single donor. The table lists this clonotype with a few counts. Trimming cost V 0 bases and J 2 bases; bases outside gene matches: 11. Germline V CDR1 and CDR2: DFQATT, SNEGSKA (reference sequence). The CDR3 sequence is 18 residues long. The same sample was also used in a study of T cells of mothers and their children.

The chain couples TRBV20-1 to TRBJ2-7, with 12 bases identical to TRBD2. The sequenced material came from blood. This sequence was found in a boy between 10 and 17 years old in good health. The CDR3 here is CSARDPLAGGSTPYEQYF. The CDR3 DNA follows: TGCAGTGCTAGAGATCCGCTAGCGGGAGGGTCAACCCCCTACGAGCAGTACTTC.